This paragraph covers one T cell receptor (beta chain) sequence. The study drew all its donors from Caucasian adults living in Nashville, Tennessee. The investigators split CD4+ cells into a CD45RA+ naive subset and a CD45RA-negative memory subset. Sorted-subset replicate PCR reactions contained roughly 210 ng DNA, corresponding to roughly 29,000 T cell genomes. As processed by the authors: Quality scores were absent from the junction-only immunoSEQ sequences, so filtering differed. The assay was immunoSEQ multiplex PCR, and TCRdb's table has in-frame clones only and misses some. The V and J calls and clone size were taken over from that table, and D and trimming were inferred from the DNA. The table lists approximately 2.1 million clones, about 92% of them singletons, with around 0.4% in the top ten. These data originate in a study of shared clonotypes between healthy human individuals. Trimming stripped 1 base from V and 4 bases from J, with 14 bases between. CDR3 length: 15 amino acids. Germline loops: CDR1 SGHKS, CDR2 YYEKEE (reference sequence).

The genes are TRBV5-5 and TRBJ1-1; D might be TRBD1 (5 bases). Sequencing was performed on naive CD4+ T cells from PBMCs. The subset here: CD45RA+ positively selected. This receptor was obtained from a man younger than 35 in good health. Some clones in this sample may be carry-over from other donors' samples. For the CDR3, the DNA is TGTGCCAGCAGCTTGATCTCCTTTGGGGCCACTGAAGCTTTCTTT. Its translation: CASSLISFGATEAFF.